Each of the 10 T cell receptor beta chains below was sequenced from the same sample in a study of patients and donors after allogeneic stem cell transplantation. TCRdb fed the RT-PCR reads into MiXCR, producing one record per CDR3 protein. The data contain 25,000 or so distinct CDR3 sequences, about 8% of them singletons. Sequenced material: blood, either unsorted or a sorted T cell fraction (not recorded which). The origin of the receptors is a human donor who was either an allogeneic HSCT recipient or a stem cell or donor lymphocyte infusion donor (not recorded which). It is not recorded whose cells these are; they may come from a transplant donor.

This clonotype was seen repeatedly, ten times or more. This chain links TRBV5-4 with TRBJ2-7; D might be TRBD1 (6 bases). The CDR3 sequence is 15 residues long. CDR1 is SGHNT and CDR2 is YYREEE in the germline V gene (reference sequence). Trimming removed 4 bases from V and 0 bases from J, with 14 bases in between. For the CDR3, the DNA is TGTGCCAGCAGCACCTGGACAGCGAGCTCCTACGAGCAGTACTTC. The encoded protein is CASSTWTASSYEQYF.

This chain links TRBV19 with TRBJ1-2; 10 nucleotides agree with TRBD1. From germline, CDR1 is LNHDA and CDR2 SQIVND (reference sequence). This CDR3 has 14 residues. With 6 bases clipped from V and 6 bases from J, the junction kept 7 bases outside the gene matches. This CDR3 reads CASSLTGGANGYTF. CDR3 DNA sequence: TGTGCCAGTAGCTTGACAGGGGGCGCAAATGGCTACACCTTC.

The table lists this clonotype with a few counts. The rearrangement joins TRBV24-1 to TRBJ2-1; TRBD2 matches 16 bases. The germline V gene encodes CDR1 KGHDR and CDR2 SFDVKD. V trimming: 6 bases; J trimming: 5 bases; junction bases outside the gene matches: 12. The CDR3 is 19 residues long. CDR3 amino acids: CATSKGRGTSGGANNEQFF. CDR3 DNA sequence: TGTGCCACCAGTAAGGGCAGGGGGACTAGCGGGGGGGCTAACAATGAGCAGTTCTTC.

This clonotype has more than one count but fewer than ten. The V call is TRBV20-1, the J call TRBJ2-5; no clear D gene. Germline CDR1 is DFQATT and CDR2 is SNEGSKA (reference sequence). The CDR3 runs 11 residues. The CDR3 DNA sequence: TGCAGCCCGGATGAACAAGAGACCCAGTACTTC. This translates into CSPDEQETQYF.

At least ten counts were recorded for this clonotype. The chain employs TRBV7-6 and TRBJ2-5; tentative D call: TRBD1 (6 bases). Germline V gene sequence: CDR1 SGHVS, CDR2 FNYEAQ. The CDR3 has 13 amino acids. The V end was cut by 1 base, the J end by 5 bases, with 8 bases between. DNA of the CDR3: TGTGCCAGCAGCTTAGGGGGGCCGGAGACCCAGTACTTC. Translated, it gives CASSLGGPETQYF.

This clonotype was recorded at least ten times. The gene calls are TRBV20-1 and TRBJ1-2; D is perhaps TRBD1 (6 bases). CDR3 length: 13 residues. Germline assignment: CDR1 DFQATT and CDR2 SNEGSKA (reference sequence). Between the trimmed V and J ends, which lost 2 bases and 7 bases, there was a span of 14 bases. CDR3 residues: CSARFVTGFGYTF. The CDR3 region has the DNA TGCAGTGCTAGATTTGTTACAGGGTTTGGCTACACCTTC.

The chain employs TRBV11-1 and TRBJ2-7; D might be TRBD1 (5 bases). In germline, CDR1 is SGHAT, CDR2 FQDESV (reference sequence). The CDR3 extends over 14 amino acids. The ends were cut back, 5 bases at V and 2 bases at J, with 13 bases in the middle. CDR3 sequence: CASSPMTATYEQYF. The CDR3 nucleotides read TGTGCCAGCAGCCCGATGACAGCGACCTACGAGCAGTACTTC.

This clonotype was seen only a few times. This sequence joins TRBV7-9 and TRBJ2-7; D is possibly TRBD1 (6 bases). Per germline, CDR1 SEHNR and CDR2 FQNEAQ (reference sequence). V lost 4 bases and J lost 6, with 13 bases in between. This CDR3 contains 13 residues. CDR3 amino acids: CASSWGQVFEQYF. As DNA, the CDR3 is TGTGCCAGCAGCTGGGGACAAGTATTCGAGCAGTACTTC.

This clonotype was counted many times. This rearrangement joins TRBV28 to TRBJ2-3, with unresolved D. CDR1 is MDHEN and CDR2 is SYDVKM in the germline V gene. With 1 base removed from V and 1 base from J, the gap between germline ends came to 6 bases. The CDR3 sequence is 14 residues long. CDR3 DNA sequence: TGTGCCAGCAGTTTATTTGGAGGCACAGATACGCAGTATTTT. It is translated as CASSLFGGTDTQYF.

This clonotype was observed many times. CDR3 DNA: TGCGCCAGCACCAGCGATCCAGGGGGCATGAACACTGAAGCTTTCTTT. Its translation is CASTSDPGGMNTEAFF. V and J are TRBV5-1 and TRBJ1-1; 8 nucleotides align to TRBD1. The V segment lost 6 bases and the J segment 0 bases; nucleotides outside the gene matches: 10. The CDR3 totals 16 residues. In germline, CDR1 is SGHRS, CDR2 YFSETQ.